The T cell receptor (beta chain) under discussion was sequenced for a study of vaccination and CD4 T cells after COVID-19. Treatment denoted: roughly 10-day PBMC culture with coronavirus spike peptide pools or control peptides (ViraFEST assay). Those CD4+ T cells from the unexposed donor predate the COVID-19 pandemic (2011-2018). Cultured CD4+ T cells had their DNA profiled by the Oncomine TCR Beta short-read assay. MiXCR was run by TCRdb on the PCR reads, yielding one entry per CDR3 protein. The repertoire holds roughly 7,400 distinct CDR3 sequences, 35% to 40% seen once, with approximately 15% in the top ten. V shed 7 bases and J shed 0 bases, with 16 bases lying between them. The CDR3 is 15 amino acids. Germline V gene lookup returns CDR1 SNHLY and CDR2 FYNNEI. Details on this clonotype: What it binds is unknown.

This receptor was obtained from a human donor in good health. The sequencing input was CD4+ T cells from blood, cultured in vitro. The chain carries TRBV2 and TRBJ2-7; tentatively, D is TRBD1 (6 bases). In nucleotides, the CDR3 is TGTGCCAGCACCCTTGACAGGTCAAGCTCCTACGAGCAGTACTTC. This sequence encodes CASTLDRSSSYEQYF.